At least ten counts were recorded for the clone carrying this TCR beta chain. No antigen is known for it. This CDR3 has 17 amino acids. With V trimmed by 0 bases and J by 4 bases, 3 bases remained unmatched. Germline V CDR1 and CDR2: LNHNV, YYDKDF (reference sequence). This sample was included in a study of regulatory T cells in long-lasting Graves disease. Study results and caveats: TRBV28, TRBJ1-2 and TRBJ2-5 emerged as the favored segments in persistent disease.

The time point denotes: newly diagnosed GD, antithyroid drugs for less than 3 months. After RNA was extracted from PBMCs, the TCR library was made from it. Sequencing libraries for TCR beta were prepared with iRepertoire HTBI primers and Arm-PCR of CDR3 regions. TCRdb used MiXCR to reprocess the multiplex PCR reads, holding one entry per CDR3 protein. The sample lists a few hundred thousand distinct CDR3 sequences; roughly 12% were seen once. This same sample was also part of a study on T cells in Graves' hyperthyroidism and ophthalmopathy.

V and J are TRBV15 and TRBJ2-2; 12 nucleotides match TRBD2. Sequencing was performed on peripheral blood mononuclear cells (PBMCs), taken at new diagnosis, from a patient treated with antithyroid drugs. The source is a woman aged 18-29 years with Graves disease. The chain's CDR3 is CATSRDWTSGVTGELFF. The CDR3 DNA reads as TGTGCCACCAGCAGAGATTGGACTAGCGGGGTCACCGGGGAGCTGTTTTTT.